These 24 T cell receptor beta chains were all obtained from the same sample, sequenced in a study of post-analysis software for immune sequencing data. Study-level results: In patients, TRBV5-6, TRBV5-1 and TRBV20-1 belonged to five TRBV segments found more frequently than in controls.

These receptors are not linked to any known antigen. Built from TCR beta cDNA, the libraries had unique molecular identifiers in them. TCRdb used MiXCR to reprocess the PCR reads, holding one entry per CDR3 protein. Of hundreds of thousands of distinct CDR3 sequences detected, approximately 39% appear once; the ten largest clones hold approximately 7.6%. The sample was blood. These receptors originate from a girl aged 2-10 years with multiple sclerosis.

This clonotype was seen more than once but under ten times. This rearrangement joins TRBV10-2 to TRBJ2-1; maybe TRBD2 (5 bases). Trimming removed 2 bases at V and 0 bases at J, with 8 bases between. Germline lookup yields CDR1 WSHSY and CDR2 SAAADI. The CDR3 covers 15 residues. The CDR3 sequence is CASSEVSGSYNEQFF. CDR3 DNA: TGCGCCAGCAGTGAGGTAAGCGGCTCCTACAATGAGCAGTTCTTC.

This clonotype showed up many times. J is TRBJ2-7 and V is TRBV20-1, with TRBD2 matching 11 bases. V lost 1 base, J lost 4 bases, and 3 bases stayed unmatched. The CDR3 is 14 amino acids. Per the germline V gene, CDR1 is DFQATT and CDR2 is SNEGSKA (reference sequence). The CDR3 DNA is TGCAGTGCTAGAGGCCTAGCGGGAGGATACGAGCAGTACTTC. Protein: CSARGLAGGYEQYF.

The chain is built from TRBV20-1 and TRBJ2-1; 8 nucleotides match TRBD1. The CDR3 is made up of 17 amino acids. Germline assignment: CDR1 DFQATT and CDR2 SNEGSKA (reference sequence). V trimming: 3 bases; J trimming: 2 bases; junction bases outside the gene matches: 12. This chain's CDR3 is CSASGGGNRGAYNEQFF. The DNA for the CDR3 is TGCAGTGCTAGTGGGGGCGGGAACAGGGGGGCCTACAATGAGCAGTTCTTC.

The chain uses TRBV20-1 and TRBJ1-1, with TRBD1 matching over 8 bases. The CDR3 runs 12 residues. CDR1 is DFQATT and CDR2 is SNEGSKA in the germline V gene (reference sequence). V trimming: 4 bases; J trimming: 3 bases; junction bases outside the gene matches: 1. The CDR3 DNA follows: TGCAGTGCTAAACAGGGGGACACTGAAGCTTTCTTT. It encodes CSAKQGDTEAFF.

This chain connects TRBV5-1 to TRBJ2-1; TRBD1 matches 9 bases. Trimming cost V 4 bases and J 7 bases; bases outside gene matches: 9. This CDR3 is built from 15 residues. In germline, CDR1 is SGHRS, CDR2 YFSETQ. The DNA of the CDR3 is TGCGCCAGCAGCATTTCGGGACAGGGACTTAATGAGCAGTTCTTC. Protein sequence: CASSISGQGLNEQFF.

The CDR3, as DNA: TGCAGTGCCCGTTGGGGGGATGAAGCTTTCTTT. This gives the protein CSARWGDEAFF. The chain combines TRBV20-1 with TRBJ1-1, with D tentatively TRBD1 (5 bases). CDR1 and CDR2 from the germline V gene are DFQATT and SNEGSKA (reference sequence). This CDR3 spans 11 amino acids. Trimming stripped 6 bases from V and 7 bases from J, with 12 bases between.

This chain uses TRBV18 with TRBJ2-4; 10 positions agree with TRBD1. The CDR3 runs to 18 residues. Germline CDR1 KGHSH, CDR2 LQKENI. The trim removed 1 base at V and 3 bases at J, leaving 9 bases unmatched. The CDR3 nucleotides read TGTGCCAGCTCACCACTTCCCGGCGGGACAGGGGACAAAAACATTCAGTACTTC. Protein: CASSPLPGGTGDKNIQYF.

This clonotype was counted only a few times. The chain combines TRBV4-1 with TRBJ2-4, with 12 bases lining up with TRBD2. The DNA end is more similar to TRBJ2-5, so the J call may be wrong. Germline CDR1 MGHRA, CDR2 YSYEKL. This CDR3 contains 16 residues. CDR3 nucleotides: TGCGCCAGCAGCCAAGACGCTAGCGGGGGGGCGAAGACCCAGTACTTC. This gives the protein CASSQDASGGAKTQYF.

This clonotype has a handful of counts. The rearrangement joins TRBV29-1 to TRBJ2-7; 11 bases line up with TRBD2. Losses at the gene ends were 5 bases for V and 7 bases for J; bases not matched to a gene: 13. Looked up from germline, CDR1 is SQVTM and CDR2 is ANQGSEA. The CDR3 totals 15 residues. For the CDR3, the DNA is TGCAGCGTTTCCCTTGGACTAGCGGGTTCTGGTGAGCAGTACTTC. Amino acids: CSVSLGLAGSGEQYF.

This clonotype was recorded a few times. V gene TRBV5-1 combines with J gene TRBJ1-1, with D uncertain. The CDR3 length is 14 residues. In germline, CDR1 is SGHRS, CDR2 YFSETQ. V was trimmed by 0 bases and J by 11 bases, leaving 17 bases between them. CDR3 nucleotide sequence: TGCGCCAGCAGCTTGGCGAAGAATGCGGGGTTGGCTTTCTTT. Translation: CASSLAKNAGLAFF.

This clonotype turned up a few times. V is TRBV5-1 and J is TRBJ2-7; D possibly corresponds to TRBD2 (6 bases). CDR3 length: 14 residues. Between the trimmed V and J ends, which lost 1 base and 3 bases, there was a span of 11 bases. The germline V gene has CDR1 SGHRS and CDR2 YFSETQ. CDR3 DNA sequence: TGCGCCAGCAGCTTGATGGCTAGCGACTACGAGCAGTACTTC. Translating gives CASSLMASDYEQYF.

This clonotype is a singleton in its sample. The chain recombines TRBV4-2 with TRBJ1-1; D possibly corresponds to TRBD1 (5 bases). From germline, CDR1 is LGHNA and CDR2 YNFKEQ. Trimming stripped 3 bases from V and 5 bases from J, with 10 bases between. This CDR3 comprises 13 residues. DNA for the CDR3: TGTGCCAGCAGCCACTTGGAGGGGACTGAAGCTTTCTTT. The encoded protein is CASSHLEGTEAFF.

This clonotype was recorded a few times. The chain joins TRBV6-2 or TRBV6-3 to TRBJ2-5; TRBD1 is a possible D gene (6 bases). The CDR3 spans 14 residues. Germline assignment: CDR1 MNHEY and CDR2 SVGEGT. V was clipped by 5 bases and J by 2 bases, with 12 bases between them. The CDR3: CASSRTGLQETQYF. The CDR3 bases are TGTGCCAGCAGTCGAACAGGGCTTCAAGAGACCCAGTACTTC.

This rearrangement joins TRBV2 to TRBJ2-1; no definite D call. The CDR3 spans 14 residues. Trimming removed 6 bases from V and 0 bases from J, with 9 bases in between. Germline CDR1 is SNHLY and CDR2 is FYNNEI. CDR3 amino acids: CASSPSRSYNEQFF. The CDR3 bases are TGTGCCAGCAGCCCCAGTCGCTCCTACAATGAGCAGTTCTTC.

This clonotype was seen ten or more times. The chain uses TRBV12-3 or TRBV12-4 and TRBJ1-6; TRBD1 agrees at 9 bases. The V segment lost 4 bases and the J segment 8 bases; nucleotides outside the gene matches: 9. This CDR3 contains 16 residues. CDR3 DNA: TGTGCCAGCAGTTATACCGGGACAGGGAGGGATTCACCCCTCCACTTT. Translated: CASSYTGTGRDSPLHF.

This chain uses TRBV11-3 with TRBJ2-6; D uncertain. CDR1 is SGHNT, CDR2 YENEEA, per germline. The CDR3 is made up of 16 amino acids. The V gene lost 1 base and the J gene lost 2 bases, with 9 bases spanning the gap. The CDR3, as DNA: TGTGCCAGCAGCTTAGCAGCCTCCCCTGGGGCCAACGTCCTGACTTTC. This sequence encodes CASSLAASPGANVLTF.

The rearrangement links TRBV10-2 to TRBJ2-5, with D uncertain. CDR1 WSHSY and CDR2 SAAADI come from the germline V gene. Trimming removed 5 bases from V and 2 bases from J, with 6 bases in between. This CDR3 has 12 amino acids. The CDR3 nucleotides read TGCGCCAGCAGTAAAAGACAAGAGACCCAGTACTTC. This codes for CASSKRQETQYF.

This clonotype has just a few counts. The chain has TRBV29-1 and TRBJ2-1, with TRBD2 matching 11 bases. The V and J ends lost 6 bases and 0 bases, in that order; junction bases with no gene match: 16. The CDR3 has 19 residues. Germline CDR1 and CDR2: SQVTM and ANQGSEA. This CDR3 is CSVLRLPSGGYTSYNEQFF. CDR3 DNA: TGCAGCGTACTGAGGTTGCCTAGCGGGGGGTACACCTCCTACAATGAGCAGTTCTTC.

This clonotype has a handful of counts. This rearrangement joins TRBV6-5 to TRBJ1-2; D is unresolved. Trimming took 3 bases from V and 4 from J, leaving 12 bases between them. The CDR3 sequence is 14 residues long. CDR1 and CDR2 (germline): MNHEY, SVGAGI. CDR3 loop: CASSYSPGGYGYTF. The CDR3 DNA follows: TGTGCCAGCAGTTATTCCCCGGGAGGCTATGGCTACACCTTC.

The gene calls are TRBV12-3 or TRBV12-4 and TRBJ2-3; 8 bases map to TRBD2. Trimming took 1 base from V and 4 from J; bases not matched to a gene: 4. The CDR3 contains 15 residues. CDR3 sequence (DNA): TGTGCCAGCAGTTTAGAAACGGGGGGGGCAGATACGCAGTATTTT. Translation gives CASSLETGGADTQYF.

This clonotype has only a few counts. This rearrangement joins TRBV28 to TRBJ1-2; 8 bases align to TRBD1. Losses at the gene ends were 9 bases for V and 2 bases for J; bases not matched to a gene: 5. The CDR3 runs to 13 residues. The germline V gene has CDR1 MDHEN and CDR2 SYDVKM. In DNA form, the CDR3 reads TGTGCCAGTGGGACAGGACTCAACTATGGCTACACCTTC. Protein product: CASGTGLNYGYTF.

The rearrangement links TRBV29-1 to TRBJ2-1; 10 positions match TRBD1. The CDR3 consists of 14 residues. Germline CDR1 SQVTM, CDR2 ANQGSEA. J was trimmed by 10 bases and V by 4 bases; bases with no gene match: 10. DNA for the CDR3: TGCAGCGTTGGAAGAGGGGGACAGGGGACGGAGCAGTTCTTC. Translating it yields CSVGRGGQGTEQFF.

This clonotype was observed many times. V is TRBV20-1 and J is TRBJ2-7; 7 nucleotides agree with TRBD1. The germline CDR1 and CDR2 sequences are DFQATT and SNEGSKA (reference sequence). The V and J ends lost 6 bases and 7 bases, in that order; junction bases with no gene match: 12. The CDR3 runs to 13 residues. The CDR3 sequence is CSARHGQVLEQYF. For the CDR3, the DNA is TGCAGTGCCCGCCATGGACAGGTCCTTGAGCAGTACTTC.

The J gene is TRBJ2-1, the V gene TRBV7-2; 8 nucleotides match TRBD2. After removal of 4 bases from V and 2 bases from J, the junction contained 4 bases not matched to a gene. The CDR3 is 15 residues long. Looked up from germline, CDR1 is SGHTA and CDR2 is FQGNSA. The CDR3 protein is CASSYISGAYNEQFF. CDR3 in DNA: TGTGCCAGCAGCTATATTAGCGGGGCCTACAATGAGCAGTTCTTC.